This paragraph covers one T cell receptor beta chain sequence. This specimen comes from a study of lymphopenia after photon versus proton radiotherapy. The CDR3 consists of 14 residues. Germline CDR1 reads WSHSY; CDR2 reads SAAADI. Between the trimmed V and J ends, which lost 5 bases and 5 bases, there was a span of 13 bases. Some clones are missing from TCRdb's copy, which holds only in-frame ones; the method was immunoSEQ multiplex PCR. Of tens of thousands of clones listed, around 83% are singletons. The source was peripheral blood, collected from a patient treated with proton-based radiotherapy. The receptor was isolated from a man in his sixties with pancreatic cancer. V gene TRBV10-2 combines with J gene TRBJ2-1; D is ambiguous. This CDR3 is CASSTGVRNNEQFF. CDR3 DNA sequence: TGCGCCAGCAGTACTGGAGTTCGAAACAATGAGCAGTTCTTC.